A selection of T cell receptor beta chains follows, all from one sample in a study of T cell responses to AZD1222 COVID-19 vaccine. TCRdb's copy holds only in-frame clones and misses some; the assay was immunoSEQ multiplex PCR. The table lists roughly 180,000 clones, around 88% of them singletons, with around 0.5% in the top ten. The input for sequencing was peripheral blood, taken on day 0 of AZD1222 vaccination. The receptors come from an adult in good health. CDR3s include the opening cysteine and the closing phenylalanine or tryptophan. The D gene is left open where the match is weak. Clone size appears in some rows only: once, few, many, or a class for an expanded clone.

v_gene	d_gene	j_gene	abundance	CDR3aa
TRBV6-5	.	TRBJ1-5	.	CASSWDTDQPQHF
TRBV6-6	.	TRBJ2-1	.	CASSFQNEQFF
TRBV5-1	.	TRBJ2-1	few	CASSLEGRRNEQFF
TRBV24-1	TRBD1	TRBJ2-1	.	CATSDYRGPSSYNEQFF
TRBV18	.	TRBJ2-7	.	CASSPRLGVPYEQYF
TRBV6-5	.	TRBJ1-6	once	CASSIGPPNSPLHF
TRBV19	TRBD1	TRBJ1-2	.	CASKEDRSPYGYTF
TRBV30	.	TRBJ1-1	.	CAWSSVFRANTEAFF
TRBV5-8	.	TRBJ2-3	.	CASSLGQTGDTQYF
TRBV25-1	TRBD1	TRBJ2-7	once	CASTGDRGSNEQYF
TRBV18	TRBD2	TRBJ2-2	.	CASSPRRLAENTGELFF
TRBV15	.	TRBJ1-5	.	CATSAPRYQPQHF
TRBV9	TRBD1	TRBJ1-3	.	CASTKGGGPPSGNTIYF